Presented here are 14 T cell receptor beta chains from one specimen sequenced in a study of control samples from healthy donors and cancer patients. Produced via immunoSEQ multiplex PCR; TCRdb's table is partial and in-frame only. The sample comprises fewer than 200,000 clones, roughly 95% of which are singletons, and approximately 4% rests with the top ten. The sequencing sample was made of blood. The receptors here all came from a woman in her fifties or sixties in good health.

This clone was recorded once. This chain connects TRBV6-1 to TRBJ1-2; 7 positions match TRBD1. J gave up 8 bases and V 0 bases, and 9 bases lay outside the gene matches. CDR1 is MNHNS and CDR2 is SASEGT in the germline V gene. CDR3 size: 15 residues. This CDR3 is CASSEAGRGRGGYTF. CDR3 coding DNA: TGTGCCAGCAGTGAAGCAGGGAGGGGGCGCGGGGGCTACACCTTC.

The chain links TRBV7-3 to TRBJ2-3; 14 positions match TRBD2. Trimming at V came to 0 bases and at J to 1 base, leaving 6 bases not matched to a gene. Germline assignment: CDR1 SGHTA and CDR2 FQGTGA. This CDR3 is 19 amino acids long. The CDR3 DNA is TGTGCCAGCAGCTTAACTGGACTAGCGGGGGGCCGACGCACAGATACGCAGTATTTT. It specifies CASSLTGLAGGRRTDTQYF.

This clone appeared a single time. This chain uses TRBV5-1 with TRBJ1-1; tentatively, D is TRBD1 (6 bases). The CDR3 length is 14 residues. The germline V gene encodes CDR1 SGHRS and CDR2 YFSETQ. V dropped 2 bases and J dropped 2 bases, with 10 bases sitting between them. CDR3: CASSLLQGNTEAFF. CDR3 nucleotides: TGCGCCAGCAGCTTACTACAGGGAAACACTGAAGCTTTCTTT.

The V gene is TRBV18, the J gene TRBJ1-6; D is unclear. Germline lookup yields CDR1 KGHSH and CDR2 LQKENI. With 3 bases removed from V and 8 bases from J, the gap between germline ends came to 11 bases. The CDR3 covers 14 residues. CDR3 sequence reads: CASSPREIDSPLHF. DNA of the CDR3: TGTGCCAGCTCACCCCGGGAGATTGATTCACCCCTCCACTTT.

The chain couples TRBV1 to TRBJ2-6; the table's D gene call, TRBD2, was not cross checked with the DNA. TRBV1 is a documented pseudogene. This CDR3 comprises 20 residues. The CDR3 DNA reads as TGCACCAGCAGCCAACCAAATTTAGCGGGTTTAAGCTCTGGGGCCAACGTCCTGACTTTC. As protein: CTSSQPNLAGLSSGANVLTF.

The gene calls are TRBV9 and TRBJ2-3; D possibly corresponds to TRBD1 (6 bases). Germline CDR1 SGDLS, CDR2 YYNGEE. V gave up 0 bases and J gave up 4 bases, with 12 bases separating them. The CDR3 sequence is 15 residues long. CDR3 in amino acids: CASSVAGTPADTQYF. Here the CDR3 DNA reads TGTGCCAGCAGCGTAGCTGGGACACCGGCAGATACGCAGTATTTT.

This clone was picked up one time. This chain joins TRBV9 and TRBJ2-3; 8 bases line up with TRBD2. Germline CDR1 and CDR2: SGDLS and YYNGEE. V trimming: 5 bases; J trimming: 0 bases; junction bases outside the gene matches: 5. CDR3 length: 15 residues. The CDR3: CASSIAGLSTDTQYF. CDR3 sequence (DNA): TGTGCCAGCAGTATAGCGGGACTGAGCACAGATACGCAGTATTTT.

The chain has TRBV30 and TRBJ2-3; D is possibly TRBD2 (5 bases). The V end was cut by 4 bases, the J end by 5 bases, with 25 bases between. This CDR3 spans 17 amino acids. Looked up from germline, CDR1 is GTSNPN and CDR2 is SVGIG (reference sequence). The CDR3: CAWTFGRGRSWKDTQYF. The DNA for the CDR3 is TGTGCCTGGACCTTTGGTCGGGGAAGGAGTTGGAAAGATACGCAGTATTTT. Full variable domain (remainder filled in from reference TRBV30 and TRBJ2-3): SQTIHQWPATLVQPVGSPLSLECTVEGTSNPNLYWYRQAAGRGLQLLFYSVGIGQISSEVPQNLSASRPQDRQFILSSKKLLLSDSGFYLCAWTFGRGRSWKDTQYFGPGTRLTVL.

V gene TRBV2 combines with J gene TRBJ1-1, with 8 bases lining up with TRBD1. After removal of 2 bases from V and 1 base from J, the junction contained 6 bases not matched to a gene. Per germline, CDR1 SNHLY and CDR2 FYNNEI. The CDR3 has 16 residues. CDR3 region: CASSEYRGGENTEAFF. The CDR3 DNA is TGTGCCAGCAGTGAATACAGGGGGGGGGAGAACACTGAAGCTTTCTTT. The complete variable domain, with remaining parts taken from reference TRBV2 and TRBJ1-1, reads EPEVTQTPSHQVTQMGQEVILRCVPISNHLYFYWYRQILGQKVEFLVSFYNNEISEKSEIFDDQFSVERPDGSNFTLKIRSTKLEDSAMYFCASSEYRGGENTEAFFGQGTRLTVV.

In its sample, this clone was seen once. The chain employs TRBV19 and TRBJ2-7; either TRBD1 or TRBD2 may fit D (6 bases each). The V end lost 5 bases, the J end lost 4 bases, and 18 bases lay between the germline ends. Germline-derived CDR1 and CDR2 are LNHDA and SQIVND (reference sequence). CDR3 length: 15 residues. The CDR3: CASSSIGGQIYEQYF. CDR3 DNA sequence: TGTGCCAGTAGTTCTATAGGGGGGCAGATATACGAGCAGTACTTC.

The chain couples TRBV19 to TRBJ1-5, with D possibly TRBD1 on 6 matching bases. Trimming pared 4 bases from V and 0 bases from J, leaving 16 bases between. The CDR3 has 17 residues. Germline assignment: CDR1 LNHDA and CDR2 SQIVND (reference sequence). The CDR3: CASSTRRTADSNQPQHF. The CDR3 DNA follows: TGTGCCAGTAGTACACGCCGGACAGCTGATAGCAATCAGCCCCAGCATTTT. Looking up the rest from reference TRBV19 and TRBJ1-5 gives the full variable domain: DGGITQSPKYLFRKEGQNVTLSCEQNLNHDAMYWYRQDPGQGLRLIYYSQIVNDFQKGDIAEGYSVSREKKESFPLTVTSAQKNPTAFYLCASSTRRTADSNQPQHFGDGTRLSIL.

The chain combines TRBV10-3 with TRBJ2-7, with 10 nucleotides matching TRBD1. J lost 5 bases, V lost 3 bases, and 4 bases had no gene match. This CDR3 region has 14 residues. Looked up from germline, CDR1 is ENHRY and CDR2 is SYGVKD. CDR3 loop: CAISERQGAHEQYF. CDR3 in DNA: TGTGCCATCAGTGAAAGACAGGGGGCCCACGAGCAGTACTTC.

Only a few counts were recorded for this clone. This chain uses TRBV7-9 with TRBJ2-5; 11 positions match TRBD2. Trimming at V came to 3 bases and at J to 3 bases, leaving 6 bases not matched to a gene. The CDR3 covers 16 residues. CDR1 is SEHNR and CDR2 is FQNEAQ in the germline V gene (reference sequence). The CDR3, as DNA: TGTGCCAGCAGCTTTATTGGGGGACTAGCGGAAGAGACCCAGTACTTC. It translates to CASSFIGGLAEETQYF.

Here the CDR3 reads CASCPQGTDTQYF. The DNA of the CDR3 is TGTGCCAGCTGCCCTCAGGGCACAGATACGCAGTATTTT. The chain uses TRBV7-2 and TRBJ2-3; D not resolved. Germline V gives CDR1 SGHTA, CDR2 FQGNSA. The V end was cut by 8 bases, the J end by 1 base, with 10 bases between. The CDR3 runs to 13 residues.